This TCR beta chain was found in a study of blood T cells in healthy people across ages. Germline V CDR1 and CDR2: SGDLS, YYNGEE. This CDR3 is 16 amino acids long. V was pared by 3 bases and J by 8 bases, with 14 bases of the junction left unmatched. Then a second PCR, running about 6 to 11 cycles, was carried out with a sample-barcoded 5' primer and a J-beta primer mix. One entry per CDR3 protein, called by TCRdb with MiXCR from the 5' RACE reads. The table has 1.5 million to 2 million distinct CDR3 sequences, roughly 32% seen once. This clonotype was observed a handful of times. Total RNA was extracted at no less than 5.5 micrograms per sample.

The rearrangement links TRBV9 to TRBJ2-1; 7 bases match TRBD2. The clonotype originates from a woman in her twenties or thirties in good health. Sequencing was done on a sample of blood. The CDR3 reads CASSALRGERIDEQFF. As DNA, the CDR3 is TGTGCCAGCAGCGCCCTTCGGGGGGAGAGGATAGATGAGCAGTTCTTC.